The clone carrying this T cell receptor (beta chain) occurred many times. This CDR3 contains 16 residues. CDR1 and CDR2 (germline): LNHNV, YYDKDF (reference sequence). Trimming took off 0 bases at V and 0 bases at J, with 9 bases between the two ends. This sample was taken from a study of spatial heterogeneity in lung cancer. The wider study: The library had UMIs, and each TCR and UMI pair averaged more than ten raw reads.

Each molecule of TCR cDNA was tagged with one unique molecular identifier. In TCRdb, the 5' RACE reads were re-called with MiXCR into one record per CDR3 protein. The data show 25,000 or so distinct CDR3 sequences, 5.4% seen once. Time point in this sample: blood at routine non-recurrence follow-up after resection. No cell sorting; template was whole RNA from tumor, lung tissue or PBMC. The input for sequencing was PBMCs, taken at follow-up. The V gene is TRBV15, the J gene TRBJ1-3; unclear D gene. The source is a female donor with early-stage non-small cell lung cancer. CDR3 sequence: CATSRDRDGSGNTIYF. The CDR3, as DNA: TGTGCCACCAGCAGAGATCGGGATGGCTCTGGAAACACCATATATTTT.